These 10 T cell receptor beta chains share one sample of origin, sequenced in a study of blood T cell repertoires in COVID-19. Some clones are missing from TCRdb's copy, which holds only in-frame ones; the method was immunoSEQ multiplex PCR. The table lists tens of thousands of clones, around 86% of them singletons. Specimen: peripheral blood. The receptors here all came from a woman over 75 with acute or convalescent COVID-19.

The chain recombines TRBV2 with TRBJ1-1; D may be TRBD1 (6 bases). Between the trimmed V and J ends, which lost 2 bases and 1 base, there was a span of 11 bases. Germline V CDR1 and CDR2: SNHLY, FYNNEI. This CDR3 is 15 amino acids long. The CDR3 DNA is TGTGCCAGCAGTGAATCGGGGGGCCCGAACACTGAAGCTTTCTTT. It specifies CASSESGGPNTEAFF.

This chain joins TRBV28 and TRBJ1-5; 7 bases map to TRBD1. This CDR3 is 15 amino acids long. Losses at the gene ends were 3 bases for V and 3 bases for J; bases not matched to a gene: 5. Germline CDR1 is MDHEN and CDR2 is SYDVKM. The CDR3 coding sequence is TGTGCCAGCAGTTTTCGACAGGGTGCCAATCAGCCCCAGCATTTT. Protein sequence: CASSFRQGANQPQHF. Full variable domain (missing parts from reference TRBV28 and TRBJ1-5): DVKVTQSSRYLVKRTGEKVFLECVQDMDHENMFWYRQDPGLGLRLIYFSYDVKMKEKGDIPEGYSVSREKKERFSLILESASTNQTSMYLCASSFRQGANQPQHFGDGTRLSIL.

This chain joins TRBV2 and TRBJ1-5; 9 bases are shared with TRBD1. V shed 7 bases and J 2 bases; nucleotides not matched to a gene: 6. The CDR3 covers 15 residues. The germline CDR1 and CDR2 sequences are SNHLY and FYNNEI. CDR3 sequence reads: CASTPRTGGNQPQHF. Written as DNA, the CDR3 is TGTGCCAGCACGCCTCGGACAGGGGGCAATCAGCCCCAGCATTTT.

Concerning this clone itself: Germline and junction disagree at one end, which may indicate a read error. The rearrangement uses TRBV5-1 and TRBJ2-2, with 7 bases fitting TRBD1. CDR3 length: 16 amino acids. CDR1 is SGHRS, CDR2 YFSETQ, per germline. CDR3 region: CASSFPLQGNSGELFF. CDR3 DNA sequence: TGCGCCAGCAGCTTTCCTTTACAGGGGAACAGCGGGGAGCTGTTTTTT.

A remark on this clone: The same CDR3 also results from other DNA sequences found in this sample. The chain combines TRBV18 with TRBJ1-5; no reliable D call. The CDR3 has 13 residues. Looked up from germline, CDR1 is KGHSH and CDR2 is LQKENI. Trimming removed 2 bases from V and 3 bases from J, with 5 bases in between. The CDR3 sequence is CASSPGPNQPQHF. The CDR3 region has the DNA TGTGCCAGCTCACCAGGCCCCAATCAGCCCCAGCATTTT.

This clone came up once. The rearrangement joins TRBV6-5 to TRBJ1-2; a possible D gene is TRBD1 (6 bases). V shed 2 bases and J shed 8 bases, with 12 bases lying between them. The germline gives CDR1 MNHEY, CDR2 SVGAGI. The CDR3 totals 13 residues. CDR3 nucleotides: TGTGCCAGCAGTTACCGGGCAGGGGAAGGCTACACCTTC. Translating it yields CASSYRAGEGYTF.

The CDR3 reads CASKQLAGGSDTQYF. CDR3 bases: TGTGCCAGCAAGCAACTAGCGGGGGGCTCAGATACGCAGTATTTT. The rearrangement uses TRBV6-6 and TRBJ2-3, with 12 bases aligning to TRBD2. J gave up 4 bases and V 7 bases, and 6 bases lay outside the gene matches. Germline V lookup: CDR1 MNHNY, CDR2 SVGAGI (reference sequence). CDR3 size: 15 residues.

V gene TRBV30 combines with J gene TRBJ2-1; 8 nucleotides align to TRBD1. This CDR3 contains 13 residues. Looked up from germline, CDR1 is GTSNPN and CDR2 is SVGIG (reference sequence). The junction had 2 bases not matched to a gene; V was cut back by 3 bases and J by 4 bases. The CDR3 loop is CAWSRGPYNEQFF. Written as DNA, the CDR3 is TGTGCCTGGAGCAGGGGGCCTTACAATGAGCAGTTCTTC.

This clone was observed a handful of times. CDR3 nucleotides: TGTGCCAGCAGCAGAGAACAGGGGGCGGGCTATGGCTACACCTTC. Its translation is CASSREQGAGYGYTF. The chain employs TRBV21-1 and TRBJ1-2; no check of the table's D call, TRBD1, against the DNA was made. TRBV21-1 is listed as a pseudogene. The CDR3 consists of 15 residues.

The gene calls are TRBV27 and TRBJ2-5; tentatively, D is TRBD1 (6 bases). This CDR3 comprises 14 residues. Germline V gene lookup returns CDR1 MNHEY and CDR2 SMNVEV (reference sequence). The germline V and J ends were trimmed by 7 bases and 3 bases, with 15 bases remaining between them. The CDR3 spells CASTGTTREETQYF. CDR3 nucleotide sequence: TGTGCCAGCACCGGGACAACTCGCGAAGAGACCCAGTACTTC.